Below, one TCR beta chain is given with its context. This sample was included in a study of shared clonotypes between healthy human individuals. Trimming removed 7 bases from V and 2 bases from J, with 2 bases in between. Germline CDR1 is MNHNS and CDR2 is SASEGT. The CDR3 is 11 residues long. Only CD45RO-negative cells positively selected for CCR7 counted as naive CD8 cells, so terminally differentiated effector memory CD45RA+ cells were excluded. Clones were sequenced by immunoSEQ multiplex PCR, and TCRdb holds only the in-frame ones, with some missing. Of under 2,000,000 clones in the sample, about 95% were seen once.

The sequence came from a man aged 18 to 29 in good health. Sequencing used naive CD8+ T cells sorted from blood. V usage is TRBV6-1 and J usage is TRBJ2-2; no firm D call. CDR3 DNA sequence: TGTGCCAGCATCAACACCGGGGAGCTGTTTTTT. Its protein product is CASINTGELFF.